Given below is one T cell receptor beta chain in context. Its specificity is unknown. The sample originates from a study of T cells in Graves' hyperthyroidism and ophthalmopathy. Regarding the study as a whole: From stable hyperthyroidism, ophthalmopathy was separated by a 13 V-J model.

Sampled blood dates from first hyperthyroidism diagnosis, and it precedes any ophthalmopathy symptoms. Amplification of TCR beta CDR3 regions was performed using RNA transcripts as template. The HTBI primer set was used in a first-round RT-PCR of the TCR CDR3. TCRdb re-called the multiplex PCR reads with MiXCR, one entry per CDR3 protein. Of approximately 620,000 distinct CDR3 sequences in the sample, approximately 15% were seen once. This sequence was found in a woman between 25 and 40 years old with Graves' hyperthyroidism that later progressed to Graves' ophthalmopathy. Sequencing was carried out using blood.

The CDR3 spells CASSVGRGEDSPLHF. CDR3 nucleotides: TGTGCCAGCAGCGTAGGGAGAGGGGAGGATTCACCCCTCCACTTT. The V gene is TRBV9, the J gene TRBJ1-6; possibly TRBD1 for D (5 bases). Germline CDR1 SGDLS, CDR2 YYNGEE. The ends were cut back, 0 bases at V and 8 bases at J, with 12 bases in the middle. The CDR3 consists of 15 residues.